The 6 T cell receptor beta chains presented below share a single source sample, sequenced in a study of T cell clusters in autoimmune cytopenias. Each sample's input was 250 to 300 ng genomic DNA, some 38,000 genome equivalents. TRB rearrangements were amplified by touch-down multiplex PCR with mixed TRB-A/B primers. Reprocessing the multiplex PCR reads, TCRdb reports a single entry for every CDR3 protein and omits DNA. The ten most abundant clones cover 21% of a sample with about 4,300 distinct CDR3 sequences. Sequenced input: peripheral blood. The receptor source for this set is a human donor with an autoimmune cytopenia or autoimmune hepatitis (not recorded which).

This clonotype ranks as medium-sized (0.01 to 0.1%) in terms of frequency. The chain recombines TRBV19 with TRBJ2-1; the TCRdb D gene call, TRBD2, has no DNA to confirm it. CDR3 length: 15 amino acids. CDR1 and CDR2 (germline): LNHDA, SQIVND (reference sequence). CDR3: CATQWTSGVRNEQFF.

Its frequency marks this clonotype as medium-sized. This chain uses TRBV6-5 with TRBJ2-3; as DNA is missing, the TRBD1 call by TCRdb cannot be tested. CDR1 MNHEY and CDR2 SVGAGI come from the germline V gene. The CDR3 contains 14 residues. This CDR3 is CASSSRGSTDTQYF.

This clonotype shows up as medium-sized by frequency. The rearrangement uses TRBV6-1 and TRBJ2-7. Germline V CDR1 and CDR2: MNHNS, SASEGT. The CDR3 has 12 residues. CDR3 amino acids: CASKYSSYEQYF.

Judged by frequency, this clonotype is medium-sized. The chain employs TRBV15 and TRBJ2-3; TCRdb's D gene call, TRBD1, goes unchecked for lack of DNA. Germline V gives CDR1 LNHNV, CDR2 YYDKDF (reference sequence). The CDR3 totals 15 residues. The CDR3 loop is CATSRRAGSTDTQYF.

Its frequency marks this clonotype as medium-sized. This chain joins TRBV19 and TRBJ2-2; no DNA is available, so the TRBD2 call from TCRdb remains unchecked. Germline lookup yields CDR1 LNHDA and CDR2 SQIVND (reference sequence). The CDR3 loop spans 16 amino acids. CDR3 loop: CASSMPSAHYTGELFF.

This clonotype is classed as medium-sized (0.01 to 0.1%) by frequency. This chain links TRBV12-3 or TRBV12-4 with TRBJ1-1; lacking DNA, the TRBD1 call made by TCRdb goes unchecked. The CDR3 runs to 14 residues. CDR3 residues: CASSRDRRNTEAFF.